This TCR beta chain was identified in a study of blood T cell repertoires in COVID-19. Study overall: PBMCs, B-cell-depleted T cells, or T cells provided the cDNA or gDNA that made up the material.

After removal of 4 bases from V and 6 bases from J, the junction contained 14 bases not matched to a gene. The CDR3 has 16 amino acids. Germline CDR1 and CDR2: MNHEY and SMNVEV (reference sequence). Assay: immunoSEQ multiplex PCR; the TCRdb copy retains only in-frame clones and omits some. The profile shows about 490,000 clones, 70% to 90% of them singletons. The sequence was collected from a human donor in a cohort sampled during active COVID-19. The J gene is TRBJ2-7, the V gene TRBV27; 8 bases line up with TRBD1. The material sequenced was peripheral blood. The CDR3 reads CASSSPWTGNSVEQYF. In nucleotides, the CDR3 is TGTGCCAGCAGTTCCCCTTGGACAGGGAATTCGGTCGAGCAGTACTTC.